This T cell receptor beta chain was identified in a study of early T cells in non-severe SARS-CoV-2 infection. TCRdb reanalysed the 5' RACE reads using MiXCR and keeps one entry per CDR3 protein. Here the sample spans tens of thousands of distinct CDR3 sequences, nearly 6% being singletons. Study observations and caveats: Lookups in VDJdb leaned toward anti-spike CD8 responses and missed private and CD4 specificities.

Per the germline V gene, CDR1 is DFQATT and CDR2 is SNEGSKA (reference sequence). This CDR3 is 14 amino acids long. Between the trimmed V and J ends, which lost 3 bases and 1 base, there was a span of 12 bases. Comments on this clonotype: The antigen remains undetermined.

Sequencing was carried out using whole blood. The source of this sequence is an adult who was a healthcare worker with PCR-confirmed SARS-CoV-2 infection or an uninfected control (not recorded which). J is TRBJ1-2 and V is TRBV20-1, with D possibly being TRBD1 (5 bases). Here the CDR3 reads CSASRDSNNYGYTF. CDR3 DNA: TGCAGTGCTAGCCGGGACTCCAATAACTATGGCTACACCTTC.